Shown below are 27 T cell receptor beta chains from a single sample sequenced in a study of shared clonotypes between healthy human individuals. Clones were sequenced by immunoSEQ multiplex PCR, and TCRdb holds only the in-frame ones, with some missing. The sample holds some 2 million clones; about 95% are singletons and the top ten take approximately 0.13%. The source material was naive CD4+ T cells sorted from blood. Subset indicated: CD45RA+ positively selected. The receptors were gathered from a man between 18 and 35 years old in good health.

The V gene is TRBV5-1, the J gene TRBJ2-7, with 8 bases matching TRBD1. The J segment lost 5 bases and the V segment lost 3 bases, leaving 7 bases of the junction unmatched. The CDR3 is 14 residues long. Germline V gene lookup returns CDR1 SGHRS and CDR2 YFSETQ. The DNA of the CDR3 is TGCGCCAGCAGCTGGACAGGGCAAGGGGACGAGCAGTACTTC. Residues: CASSWTGQGDEQYF.

V gene TRBV6-6 combines with J gene TRBJ1-2; D is uncertain. This CDR3 comprises 13 residues. CDR1 is MNHNY, CDR2 SVGAGI, per germline (reference sequence). With 7 bases removed from V and 2 bases from J, the gap between germline ends came to 11 bases. The CDR3 loop reads CASTPLWNYGYTF. The CDR3 region has the DNA TGTGCCAGCACCCCCCTTTGGAACTATGGCTACACCTTC.

This chain links TRBV11-2 with TRBJ1-3; possibly TRBD1 for D (5 bases). This CDR3 has 13 amino acids. The germline V gene encodes CDR1 SGHAT and CDR2 FQNNGV. With 4 bases removed from V and 2 bases from J, the gap between germline ends came to 6 bases. The CDR3 sequence: CASSWGPGNTIYF. The CDR3 region has the DNA TGTGCCAGCAGCTGGGGCCCTGGAAACACCATATATTTT.

This chain links TRBV7-2 with TRBJ1-1, with TRBD1 as a possible D gene (5 bases). The germline V gene encodes CDR1 SGHTA and CDR2 FQGNSA. The CDR3 runs to 13 residues. Trimming left V 6 bases short and J 1 base short, with 9 bases between. Here the CDR3 reads CASSQQGNTEAFF. DNA for the CDR3: TGTGCCAGCAGTCAGCAGGGGAACACTGAAGCTTTCTTT.

This clone was seen a single time. V and J are TRBV5-1 and TRBJ2-7; no clear D gene. In germline, CDR1 is SGHRS, CDR2 YFSETQ. V was cut by 4 bases and J by 4 bases, with 12 bases left in between. The CDR3 has 13 residues. In DNA form, the CDR3 reads TGCGCCAGCAGCAGCTCGGACGGGTACGAGCAGTACTTC. Encoded protein: CASSSSDGYEQYF.

This clone has just one count. The chain employs TRBV30 and TRBJ2-3; TRBD2 aligns across 11 bases. J lost 5 bases, V lost 8 bases, and 9 bases had no gene match. CDR3 length equals 14 residues. The germline gives CDR1 GTSNPN, CDR2 SVGIG (reference sequence). CDR3 amino acids: CAGRTSGRLDTQYF. The CDR3 DNA follows: TGTGCCGGACGAACTAGCGGGAGACTAGATACGCAGTATTTT. The whole variable domain, remainder taken from reference TRBV30 and TRBJ2-3, is SQTIHQWPATLVQPVGSPLSLECTVEGTSNPNLYWYRQAAGRGLQLLFYSVGIGQISSEVPQNLSASRPQDRQFILSSKKLLLSDSGFYLCAGRTSGRLDTQYFGPGTRLTVL.

The chain couples TRBV29-1 to TRBJ2-7; 9 bases map to TRBD1. The CDR3 totals 14 residues. CDR1 is SQVTM, CDR2 ANQGSEA, per germline. J gave up 5 bases and V 6 bases, and 11 bases lay outside the gene matches. This CDR3 reads CSVQGGQGYNEQYF. CDR3 DNA: TGCAGCGTCCAAGGCGGACAGGGGTACAACGAGCAGTACTTC.

V is TRBV18 and J is TRBJ2-5; no clear D. V was trimmed by 4 bases and J by 5 bases, leaving 11 bases between them. The CDR3 extends over 13 amino acids. Germline values: CDR1 KGHSH, CDR2 LQKENI. The CDR3 here is CASSLWVGETQYF. Written as DNA, the CDR3 is TGTGCCAGCTCACTCTGGGTAGGGGAGACCCAGTACTTC.

The chain has TRBV5-1 and TRBJ2-1; TRBD2 matches 11 bases. The CDR3 totals 16 residues. Germline lookup yields CDR1 SGHRS and CDR2 YFSETQ. V shed 7 bases, J shed 3 bases, and the junction held 9 bases outside the gene matches. The DNA of the CDR3 is TGCGCCAGCGGCCATCCCGGGACTAGCGGCTACAATGAGCAGTTCTTC. Translating it yields CASGHPGTSGYNEQFF.

This chain joins TRBV7-2 and TRBJ1-2; D is perhaps TRBD1 (6 bases). CDR1 and CDR2 (germline): SGHTA, FQGNSA. Trimming shortened V by 3 bases and J by 8 bases, and 13 bases separated the two germline ends. The CDR3 sequence is 13 residues long. CDR3 loop: CASSLPGALGYTF. Written as DNA, the CDR3 is TGTGCCAGCAGCTTGCCGGGGGCGTTGGGCTACACCTTC.

V usage is TRBV30 and J usage is TRBJ2-3, with TRBD2 matching 8 bases. The J segment lost 2 bases and the V segment lost 0 bases, leaving 4 bases of the junction unmatched. There are 15 residues in the CDR3. Germline V lookup: CDR1 GTSNPN, CDR2 SVGIG (reference sequence). In nucleotides, the CDR3 is TGTGCCTGGAGTGTATTAGCGGGAACCACAGATACGCAGTATTTT. Protein sequence: CAWSVLAGTTDTQYF.

This CDR3 is CASSRDRVGVGEQYF. For the CDR3, the DNA is TGTGCCAGCAGCAGGGACAGGGTCGGGGTGGGCGAGCAGTACTTC. V gene TRBV5-4 combines with J gene TRBJ2-7, with TRBD1 matching 9 bases. The CDR3 sequence is 15 residues long. CDR1 and CDR2 (germline): SGHNT, YYREEE (reference sequence). V was clipped by 4 bases and J by 6 bases; unmatched bases: 11.

CDR3 sequence (DNA): TGTGCCAGCAGTGAAGCGCTTGGGCAGGGAAGCGGCTACACCTTC. Protein product: CASSEALGQGSGYTF. The chain links TRBV2 to TRBJ1-2; weak D call: TRBD1 (5 bases). Germline lookup yields CDR1 SNHLY and CDR2 FYNNEI. This CDR3 is built from 15 residues. The V and J ends lost 0 bases and 8 bases respectively, with 16 bases between them. Based on the CDR3 plus reference TRBV2 and TRBJ1-2, the full variable domain is EPEVTQTPSHQVTQMGQEVILRCVPISNHLYFYWYRQILGQKVEFLVSFYNNEISEKSEIFDDQFSVERPDGSNFTLKIRSTKLEDSAMYFCASSEALGQGSGYTFGSGTRLTVV.

Note on this clone: At one end, the junction sequence differs from germline, possibly due to a read error. CDR3 amino acids: CASSFSGTQESYEQYF. The CDR3 region has the DNA TGTGCTAGCAGCTTTTCCGGGACGCAGGAATCCTACGAGCAGTACTTC. This chain joins TRBV7-7 and TRBJ2-7; either TRBD1 or TRBD2 may fit D (5 bases each). The CDR3 covers 16 residues. CDR1 SSHAT and CDR2 FNYEAQ come from the germline V gene (reference sequence). The full variable domain, in which reference TRBV7-7 and TRBJ2-7 provide the parts outside the CDR3, is GAGVSQSPRYKVTKRGQDVTLRCDPISSHATLYWYQQALGQGPEFLTYFNYEAQPDKSGLPSDRFSAERPEGSISTLTIQRTEQRDSAMYRCASSFSGTQESYEQYFGPGTRLTVT.

This chain connects TRBV11-2 to TRBJ2-7, with TRBD2 matching 12 bases. V shed 2 bases and J 5 bases; nucleotides not matched to a gene: 13. CDR1 is SGHAT and CDR2 is FQNNGV in the germline V gene. The CDR3 extends over 18 amino acids. The CDR3 nucleotides are TGTGCCAGCAGCTTAATAACTAGCGGGAGGTTTTTTCTGGACGAGCAGTACTTC. Translation gives CASSLITSGRFFLDEQYF.

This clone was counted once. The genes are TRBV9 and TRBJ1-6; unclear D gene. The V end lost 0 bases, the J end lost 7 bases, and 8 bases lay between the germline ends. The length of the CDR3 is 14 residues. Germline CDR1 and CDR2: SGDLS and YYNGEE. CDR3 in amino acids: CASSVVAANSPLHF. As DNA, the CDR3 is TGTGCCAGCAGCGTAGTTGCAGCAAATTCACCCCTCCACTTT.

In this sample, this clone turned up once. The same CDR3 can be traced to other DNA sequences in this sample. The chain employs TRBV4-1 and TRBJ2-1, with unresolved D. CDR1 MGHRA and CDR2 YSYEKL come from the germline V gene. Trimming shortened V by 3 bases and J by 0 bases, and 9 bases separated the two germline ends. CDR3 length: 15 residues. The CDR3 DNA sequence: TGCGCCAGCAGCCAGCCCACGAGCTCCTACAATGAGCAGTTCTTC. Protein product: CASSQPTSSYNEQFF.

V gene TRBV5-1 combines with J gene TRBJ1-1, with D hard to call. Germline-derived CDR1 and CDR2 are SGHRS and YFSETQ. V gave up 0 bases and J gave up 1 base, with 10 bases separating them. The length of the CDR3 is 15 residues. Here the CDR3 reads CASSLDGVANTEAFF. The DNA of the CDR3 is TGCGCCAGCAGCTTGGATGGGGTAGCGAACACTGAAGCTTTCTTT.

V and J are TRBV30 and TRBJ2-7; 9 bases align to TRBD1. Germline V gene data show CDR1 as GTSNPN and CDR2 as SVGIG (reference sequence). The length of the CDR3 is 15 residues. V lost 3 bases to trimming and J lost 4 bases; unmatched junction nucleotides: 10. CDR3 sequence reads: CAWSLRGTGPYEQYF. CDR3 coding DNA: TGTGCCTGGAGCCTGAGGGGGACAGGGCCGTACGAGCAGTACTTC.

The rearrangement joins TRBV27 to TRBJ1-3; TRBD1 is a possible D gene (5 bases). Trimming shortened V by 5 bases and J by 0 bases, and 11 bases separated the two germline ends. The V gene's germline CDR1 is MNHEY and CDR2 SMNVEV (reference sequence). The CDR3 loop spans 15 amino acids. The CDR3 region is CASSPWGISGNTIYF. The CDR3 bases are TGTGCCAGCAGTCCATGGGGCATCTCTGGAAACACCATATATTTT.

The rearrangement uses TRBV7-9 and TRBJ2-7; 7 nucleotides line up with TRBD1. CDR1 SEHNR and CDR2 FQNEAQ come from the germline V gene (reference sequence). The CDR3 is 15 residues long. V lost 7 bases, J lost 6 bases, and 15 bases stayed unmatched. CDR3 sequence: CASTARGGLGSEQYF. CDR3 in DNA: TGTGCCAGCACCGCAAGAGGGGGCCTGGGTAGCGAGCAGTACTTC.

The rearrangement uses TRBV6-1 and TRBJ2-1; 7 positions agree with TRBD2. Germline trimming cut 5 bases from V and 7 bases from J; bases unmatched to any gene: 2. The germline V gene has CDR1 MNHNS and CDR2 SASEGT. The CDR3 has 12 amino acids. CDR3 coding DNA: TGTGCCAGCAGTAAACTAGCGAATGAGCAGTTCTTC. Translation: CASSKLANEQFF.

V usage is TRBV2 and J usage is TRBJ1-2; D not resolved. The CDR3 spans 12 residues. V was trimmed by 7 bases and J by 3 bases, leaving 9 bases between them. Germline-derived CDR1 and CDR2 are SNHLY and FYNNEI. CDR3 region: CASIRSHYGYTF. DNA for the CDR3: TGTGCCAGCATTCGTAGTCACTATGGCTACACCTTC.

The rearrangement uses TRBV28 and TRBJ1-2, with a tentative D call TRBD1 (6 bases). Germline CDR1 and CDR2: MDHEN and SYDVKM. The CDR3 spans 15 residues. The germline V and J ends were trimmed by 5 bases and 0 bases, with 13 bases remaining between them. CDR3 nucleotides: TGTGCCAGCAGTACACAGGGTATAGCTAACTATGGCTACACCTTC. This codes for CASSTQGIANYGYTF.

The chain joins TRBV11-2 to TRBJ2-7, with TRBD1 matching over 7 bases. From germline, CDR1 is SGHAT and CDR2 FQNNGV. Trimming at V came to 1 base and at J to 5 bases, leaving 8 bases not matched to a gene. CDR3 length: 15 residues. The CDR3 protein is CASSLAGTVDHEQYF. CDR3 coding DNA: TGTGCCAGCAGCTTAGCTGGGACAGTTGACCACGAGCAGTACTTC.

The chain carries TRBV6-6 and TRBJ1-2; TRBD1 is a possible D gene (6 bases). Per the germline V gene, CDR1 is MNHNY and CDR2 is SVGAGI (reference sequence). This CDR3 has 15 residues. Trimming pared 7 bases from V and 6 bases from J, leaving 21 bases between. CDR3 amino acids: CASTSAPGEMDGYTF. CDR3 sequence (DNA): TGTGCCAGCACATCGGCCCCAGGGGAGATGGATGGCTACACCTTC.

The chain employs TRBV6-1 and TRBJ1-5; 7 positions agree with TRBD1. The J segment lost 8 bases and the V segment lost 7 bases, leaving 8 bases of the junction unmatched. Germline lookup yields CDR1 MNHNS and CDR2 SASEGT. This CDR3 is built from 13 residues. The CDR3 nucleotides are TGTGCCAGCAATCGACAGGGTTTTGAGCCCCAGCATTTT. The encoded protein is CASNRQGFEPQHF.